The 12 T cell receptor beta chains below come from one sample, sequenced in a study of blood T cells in healthy people across ages. Alongside a J-beta primer mix, a sample-barcoded 5' primer served in a second PCR lasting roughly 7 to 11 cycles. TCRdb re-called the 5' RACE reads through MiXCR, storing one row per CDR3 protein. The sample holds about 700,000 distinct CDR3 sequences, roughly 32% seen once. Sequencing was carried out using blood. Receptors originate from a woman aged 80 or over in good health.

CDR3: CASSLGGRTGEQYF. The CDR3 DNA follows: TGTGCCAGCAGCTTGGGAGGCAGGACGGGAGAGCAGTACTTC. The rearrangement joins TRBV7-6 to TRBJ2-5; the D gene is possibly TRBD2 (6 bases). In germline, CDR1 is SGHVS, CDR2 FNYEAQ. Trimming shortened V by 3 bases and J by 11 bases, and 19 bases separated the two germline ends. There are 14 residues in the CDR3.

This clonotype appeared many times. J is TRBJ2-7 and V is TRBV6-5; weak D call: TRBD1 (5 bases). Trimming cost V 5 bases and J 5 bases, with 10 bases left between them. Germline loops: CDR1 MNHEY, CDR2 SVGAGI. This CDR3 region has 12 residues. The CDR3 nucleotides read TGTGCCAGCAGTAGACAGACCCACGAGCAGTACTTC. Translating it yields CASSRQTHEQYF.

This clonotype was seen repeatedly, ten times or more. In DNA, the CDR3 is TGTGCCACCAGTGATACACAGGGGGCGTATGGCTACACCTTC. It is translated as CATSDTQGAYGYTF. This sequence joins TRBV24-1 and TRBJ1-2, with TRBD1 matching over 9 bases. The trim removed 3 bases at V and 5 bases at J, leaving 3 bases unmatched. Germline-derived CDR1 and CDR2 are KGHDR and SFDVKD. This CDR3 comprises 14 residues.

The chain is built from TRBV6-5 and TRBJ2-7, with TRBD1 matching 10 bases. In germline, CDR1 is MNHEY, CDR2 SVGAGI. CDR3 length: 14 amino acids. V was pared by 8 bases and J by 1 base, with 5 bases of the junction left unmatched. In DNA form, the CDR3 reads TGTGCCAGCGGGGGGGACAGGGGATCCTACGAGCAGTACTTC. As protein: CASGGDRGSYEQYF.

Comment on this clonotype: A clone one base away is much larger, so this may be a read error. J is TRBJ2-7 and V is TRBV2; D gene ambiguous. Trimming removed 5 bases from V and 7 bases from J, with 12 bases in between. CDR1 is SNHLY, CDR2 FYNNEI, per germline. This CDR3 has 12 amino acids. CDR3 region: CASSNHNNEQYF. CDR3 sequence (DNA): TGTGCCAGCAGTAACCATAACAATGAGCAGTACTTC.

This clonotype was observed many times. V usage is TRBV2 and J usage is TRBJ2-5; D may match TRBD1 or TRBD2 (7 bases each). This CDR3 contains 15 residues. Trimming removed 8 bases at V and 5 bases at J, with 21 bases between. Per the germline V gene, CDR1 is SNHLY and CDR2 is FYNNEI. The chain's CDR3 is CASSWGGTARETQYF. The CDR3 nucleotides read TGTGCCAGCTCCTGGGGGGGGACAGCCAGGGAGACCCAGTACTTC.

This clonotype has at least ten counts. This chain connects TRBV20-1 to TRBJ1-5, with D perhaps TRBD1 (5 bases). V dropped 6 bases and J dropped 2 bases, with 17 bases sitting between them. The CDR3 totals 15 residues. CDR1 and CDR2 from the germline V gene are DFQATT and SNEGSKA (reference sequence). The CDR3, as DNA: TGCAGTGCGACGGGGACGATTACTCGCAATCAGCCCCAGCATTTT. As protein: CSATGTITRNQPQHF.

This clonotype showed up just once. The chain joins TRBV5-1 to TRBJ1-2, with TRBD1 matching 9 bases. The junction had 9 bases not matched to a gene; V was cut back by 7 bases and J by 8 bases. CDR3 size: 13 residues. Germline loops: CDR1 SGHRS, CDR2 YFSETQ. The DNA for the CDR3 is TGCGCCAGCGGCTCGTCCGGGACAGGGGGCTACACCTTC. As protein: CASGSSGTGGYTF.

Remarks on this clonotype: Just one base apart from a much larger clone, this may be a read error. The chain is built from TRBV6-2 or TRBV6-3 and TRBJ2-7; 9 bases are shared with TRBD2. The CDR3 contains 18 residues. Germline CDR1 MNHEY, CDR2 SVGEGT. DNA for the CDR3: TGTGCCAGCAGCCCCGTAGTAGCGGGGGCTCTCAGCTCCTACGGGCAGTACTTC. Protein: CASSPVVAGALSSYGQYF.

This clonotype has at least ten counts. V gene TRBV20-1 combines with J gene TRBJ2-3; 11 bases fit TRBD2. CDR1 is DFQATT and CDR2 is SNEGSKA in the germline V gene (reference sequence). V shed 5 bases, J shed 2 bases, and the junction held 9 bases outside the gene matches. This CDR3 has 16 amino acids. For the CDR3, the DNA is TGCAGTGCTGGATCCGGACTAGCGGGCGCCACAGATACGCAGTATTTT. It encodes CSAGSGLAGATDTQYF.

This clonotype came up once. The V gene is TRBV5-1, the J gene TRBJ2-3; a possible D gene is TRBD2 (6 bases). CDR3 length: 14 residues. V lost 0 bases and J 6 bases, leaving 11 bases between the germline ends. Germline lookup yields CDR1 SGHRS and CDR2 YFSETQ. The CDR3: CASSLVRGYDTQYF. The CDR3 bases are TGCGCCAGCAGCTTGGTACGGGGGTATGATACGCAGTATTTT.

This rearrangement joins TRBV7-8 to TRBJ1-1; maybe TRBD1 (6 bases). Germline V gene sequence: CDR1 SGHVS, CDR2 FQNEAQ. Deletions cut 3 bases from V and 3 bases from J, with 29 bases between. This CDR3 is built from 20 residues. The CDR3 DNA reads TGTGCCAGCAGCTTCAATCGATATGAAGACAGCCGGGGACACGACACTGAAGCTTTCTTT. This sequence encodes CASSFNRYEDSRGHDTEAFF.